This T cell receptor beta chain was observed in a study of cytomegalovirus exposure and HLA in healthy donors. Study context: Sequencing of roughly 180 million T cells in an earlier analysis found around 120 million unique TCR beta sequences. Study observations and caveats: According to the study, 160 or so TCR beta chains were cytomegalovirus-associated. Analyzed later, most CMV-associated TCR beta chains appeared HLA-restricted.

With 60 Vbeta and 13 Jbeta primers, the PCR was carried out. The table came from immunoSEQ multiplex PCR; TCRdb's copy has only in-frame clones and leaves some out. The listing records 45,000 or so clones. Regarding this clone: No antigen is known for it.

Per germline, CDR1 SEHNR and CDR2 FQNEAQ (reference sequence). CDR3 length equals 14 residues. V dropped 3 bases and J dropped 8; count of bases not matched to a gene: 9. The chain combines TRBV7-9 with TRBJ1-2; 7 bases line up with TRBD1. This sequence originates from a male donor in good health and CMV-seronegative. The sample consisted of PBMCs. The CDR3 coding sequence is TGTGCCAGCAGCTTTTCCGGGACAGTCAACGGCTACACCTTC. Protein sequence: CASSFSGTVNGYTF.